The next 19 T cell receptor beta chains were all read from a single sample in a study of OX40 agonist ivuxolimab in advanced cancers. Library preparation used the immunoSEQ multiplex PCR assay. Here the immuneACCESS table is served through TCRdb, limited to in-frame sequences with V and J called. Missing clones are a known gap in these copies; in checked studies unresolved V genes cover under half, and the rest lacks a known reason. Recorded for this sample are under 90,000 clones; about 88% of them occurred a single time. The top ten clonotypes cover 0.8% to 1% of the sample. The sequencing used CD4+ or CD8+ T cells sorted from blood, collected in a trial of the OX40 agonist ivuxolimab. These receptors came from an adult with an advanced solid tumor such as melanoma, head and neck, liver or kidney cancer.

Remarks on this clone: The sample has other DNA sequences that encode this CDR3 too. This chain joins TRBV11-2 and TRBJ1-3; the D is unclear. Germline-derived CDR1 and CDR2 are SGHAT and FQNNGV. V lost 3 bases to trimming and J lost 3 bases, with 12 bases between them. The CDR3 spans 15 residues. CDR3 region: CASSLGAAGGNTIYF. In DNA, the CDR3 is TGTGCCAGCAGCTTGGGAGCCGCAGGTGGAAACACCATATATTTT.

The chain employs TRBV4-3 and TRBJ1-2; tentatively, D is TRBD1 (6 bases). V was trimmed by 1 base and J by 0 bases, leaving 6 bases between them. Germline CDR1 reads LGHNA; CDR2 reads YSLEER. The CDR3 is made up of 14 amino acids. In DNA form, the CDR3 reads TGCGCCAGCAGCCAAGGGACAGCTAACTATGGCTACACCTTC. This encodes CASSQGTANYGYTF.

J is TRBJ2-1 and V is TRBV29-1; D might be TRBD2 (6 bases). CDR1 is SQVTM, CDR2 ANQGSEA, per germline. The CDR3 contains 13 residues. With 4 bases removed from V and 3 bases from J, the gap between germline ends came to 10 bases. CDR3 sequence: CSVGGTGYNEQFF. The DNA for the CDR3 is TGCAGCGTTGGCGGGACTGGCTACAATGAGCAGTTCTTC.

This chain connects TRBV7-8 to TRBJ1-5, with a weak D call TRBD1 (6 bases). Trimming took off 0 bases at V and 2 bases at J, with 8 bases between the two ends. The CDR3 runs to 15 residues. Germline V gene lookup returns CDR1 SGHVS and CDR2 FQNEAQ. CDR3 sequence (DNA): TGTGCCAGCAGCTTAGCGCGACAGGGCAATCAGCCCCAGCATTTT. This sequence encodes CASSLARQGNQPQHF.

This clone was counted between two and nine times. This rearrangement joins TRBV5-1 to TRBJ1-6, with unresolved D. This CDR3 has 14 amino acids. Germline-derived CDR1 and CDR2 are SGHRS and YFSETQ. Trimming shortened V by 0 bases and J by 7 bases, and 8 bases separated the two germline ends. CDR3 loop: CASSLATGNSPLHF. Written as DNA, the CDR3 is TGCGCCAGCAGCTTGGCGACCGGAAATTCACCCCTCCACTTT.

The chain uses TRBV19 and TRBJ1-2; 8 bases map to TRBD1. The ends lost 7 bases at V and 1 base at J; junction bases unmatched: 5. Per the germline V gene, CDR1 is LNHDA and CDR2 is SQIVND (reference sequence). CDR3 length: 14 residues. CDR3 amino acids: CASISTGDNYGYTF. The CDR3 DNA reads TGTGCCAGTATTTCGACAGGGGATAACTATGGCTACACCTTC.

The V gene is TRBV27, the J gene TRBJ2-1, with TRBD1 as a possible D gene (6 bases). The CDR3 runs 13 residues. Trimming left V 5 bases short and J 4 bases short, with 9 bases between. The germline V gene encodes CDR1 MNHEY and CDR2 SMNVEV (reference sequence). CDR3 nucleotide sequence: TGTGCCAGCAGTACCGGACAGTACAATGAGCAGTTCTTC. This encodes CASSTGQYNEQFF.

The chain employs TRBV2 and TRBJ1-5; D perhaps matches TRBD1 (5 bases). The CDR3 covers 13 residues. Trimming removed 8 bases from V and 7 bases from J, with 15 bases in between. The germline CDR1 and CDR2 sequences are SNHLY and FYNNEI. CDR3 in amino acids: CASRDKDKQPQHF. The CDR3 bases are TGTGCCAGCCGGGATAAGGACAAACAGCCCCAGCATTTT.

The chain couples TRBV5-6 to TRBJ1-1; D call uncertain. The CDR3 loop spans 13 amino acids. Trimming removed 0 bases at V and 3 bases at J, with 6 bases between. CDR1 and CDR2 from the germline V gene are SGHDT and YYEEEE. The CDR3 region is CASSLVRDTEAFF. For the CDR3, the DNA is TGTGCCAGCAGCTTGGTAAGGGACACTGAAGCTTTCTTT.

This rearrangement joins TRBV25-1 to TRBJ1-6; D is possibly TRBD1 (5 bases). From germline, CDR1 is MGHDK and CDR2 SYGVNS. The germline V and J ends were trimmed by 2 bases and 7 bases, with 9 bases remaining between them. This CDR3 comprises 14 residues. The CDR3 reads CASSERRDNSPLHF. CDR3 nucleotides: TGTGCCAGCAGTGAACGAAGGGACAATTCACCCCTCCACTTT. The full variable domain, its missing parts supplied by reference TRBV25-1 and TRBJ1-6, is EADIYQTPRYLVIGTGKKITLECSQTMGHDKMYWYQQDPGMELHLIHYSYGVNSTEKGDLSSESTVSRIRTEHFPLTLESARPSHTSQYLCASSERRDNSPLHFGNGTRLTVT.

The chain links TRBV7-3 to TRBJ1-6; D not certain. There are 14 residues in the CDR3. V was pared by 4 bases and J by 4 bases, with 8 bases between. Per the germline V gene, CDR1 is SGHTA and CDR2 is FQGTGA. The DNA of the CDR3 is TGTGCCAGCAGCTACGACGGGTATAATTCACCCCTCCACTTT. Translated, it gives CASSYDGYNSPLHF.

The V and J genes are TRBV2 and TRBJ1-4, with a tentative D call TRBD1 (6 bases). Germline loops: CDR1 SNHLY, CDR2 FYNNEI. The CDR3 runs to 14 residues. The ends were cut back, 4 bases at V and 7 bases at J, with 13 bases in the middle. The CDR3 nucleotides read TGTGCCAGCAGTGTAGGGGGGAGCCGTGAAAAACTGTTTTTT. The encoded protein is CASSVGGSREKLFF. The whole variable domain, filled in from reference TRBV2 and TRBJ1-4, reads EPEVTQTPSHQVTQMGQEVILRCVPISNHLYFYWYRQILGQKVEFLVSFYNNEISEKSEIFDDQFSVERPDGSNFTLKIRSTKLEDSAMYFCASSVGGSREKLFFGSGTQLSVL.

The chain uses TRBV4-1 and TRBJ2-2, with 9 bases identical to TRBD2. This CDR3 is built from 16 residues. In germline, CDR1 is MGHRA, CDR2 YSYEKL. J was trimmed by 2 bases and V by 1 base; bases with no gene match: 2. The CDR3 sequence: CASSQGSGRNTGELFF. The CDR3 region has the DNA TGCGCCAGCAGCCAAGGTAGCGGGAGAAACACCGGGGAGCTGTTTTTT.

The J gene is TRBJ2-7, the V gene TRBV23-1; D call uncertain. TRBV23-1 is sorted into the ORF group, with uncertain function. The V and J ends lost 0 bases and 4 bases respectively, with 16 bases between them. CDR3 length: 16 residues. CDR3 sequence (DNA): TGCGCCAGCAGTCAATCGTGGGTCGAAGCGAGGTACGAGCAGTACTTC. Residues: CASSQSWVEARYEQYF.

This clone is a singleton in its sample. The chain is built from TRBV9 and TRBJ2-7; 10 bases fit TRBD2. Germline-derived CDR1 and CDR2 are SGDLS and YYNGEE. Trimming took 0 bases from V and 4 from J; bases not matched to a gene: 10. This CDR3 spans 17 amino acids. CDR3 coding DNA: TGTGCCAGCAGCGTAGAGGGGAGGGGGACTAGCGAATACGAGCAGTACTTC. Its translation: CASSVEGRGTSEYEQYF.

The chain couples TRBV7-2 to TRBJ2-4; the match to TRBD2 covers 10 bases. Germline CDR1 is SGHTA and CDR2 is FQGNSA. Trimming at V came to 5 bases and at J to 7 bases, leaving 5 bases not matched to a gene. CDR3 size: 14 residues. Here the CDR3 DNA reads TGTGCCAGCAGCCCAGCGGGAGGGGGTAACATTCAGTACTTC. This encodes CASSPAGGGNIQYF.

The chain recombines TRBV29-1 with TRBJ1-1, with 10 bases aligning to TRBD1. Trimming took 4 bases from V and 7 from J; bases not matched to a gene: 3. The CDR3 sequence is 12 residues long. The germline CDR1 and CDR2 sequences are SQVTM and ANQGSEA. The CDR3 region has the DNA TGCAGCGTTGCCCGGGACAGGGGTGAAGCTTTCTTT. Amino acids: CSVARDRGEAFF.

The rearrangement links TRBV15 to TRBJ2-1; tentative D call: TRBD2 (5 bases). Trimming took 4 bases from V and 11 from J, leaving 12 bases between them. The CDR3 loop spans 12 amino acids. Germline V gene sequence: CDR1 LNHNV, CDR2 YYDKDF (reference sequence). For the CDR3, the DNA is TGTGCCACCAGCACCGCTAGCAACAAGCAGTTCTTC. Its protein product is CATSTASNKQFF.

The chain's CDR3 is CASSLSRDGNTGELFF. As DNA, the CDR3 is TGTGCCAGCAGCTTAAGTCGGGACGGAAACACCGGGGAGCTGTTTTTT. The rearrangement links TRBV7-3 to TRBJ2-2; D is tentatively TRBD1 or TRBD2 (5 bases each). Trimming pared 1 base from V and 2 bases from J, leaving 11 bases between. CDR3 length: 16 residues. The germline V gene has CDR1 SGHTA and CDR2 FQGTGA.